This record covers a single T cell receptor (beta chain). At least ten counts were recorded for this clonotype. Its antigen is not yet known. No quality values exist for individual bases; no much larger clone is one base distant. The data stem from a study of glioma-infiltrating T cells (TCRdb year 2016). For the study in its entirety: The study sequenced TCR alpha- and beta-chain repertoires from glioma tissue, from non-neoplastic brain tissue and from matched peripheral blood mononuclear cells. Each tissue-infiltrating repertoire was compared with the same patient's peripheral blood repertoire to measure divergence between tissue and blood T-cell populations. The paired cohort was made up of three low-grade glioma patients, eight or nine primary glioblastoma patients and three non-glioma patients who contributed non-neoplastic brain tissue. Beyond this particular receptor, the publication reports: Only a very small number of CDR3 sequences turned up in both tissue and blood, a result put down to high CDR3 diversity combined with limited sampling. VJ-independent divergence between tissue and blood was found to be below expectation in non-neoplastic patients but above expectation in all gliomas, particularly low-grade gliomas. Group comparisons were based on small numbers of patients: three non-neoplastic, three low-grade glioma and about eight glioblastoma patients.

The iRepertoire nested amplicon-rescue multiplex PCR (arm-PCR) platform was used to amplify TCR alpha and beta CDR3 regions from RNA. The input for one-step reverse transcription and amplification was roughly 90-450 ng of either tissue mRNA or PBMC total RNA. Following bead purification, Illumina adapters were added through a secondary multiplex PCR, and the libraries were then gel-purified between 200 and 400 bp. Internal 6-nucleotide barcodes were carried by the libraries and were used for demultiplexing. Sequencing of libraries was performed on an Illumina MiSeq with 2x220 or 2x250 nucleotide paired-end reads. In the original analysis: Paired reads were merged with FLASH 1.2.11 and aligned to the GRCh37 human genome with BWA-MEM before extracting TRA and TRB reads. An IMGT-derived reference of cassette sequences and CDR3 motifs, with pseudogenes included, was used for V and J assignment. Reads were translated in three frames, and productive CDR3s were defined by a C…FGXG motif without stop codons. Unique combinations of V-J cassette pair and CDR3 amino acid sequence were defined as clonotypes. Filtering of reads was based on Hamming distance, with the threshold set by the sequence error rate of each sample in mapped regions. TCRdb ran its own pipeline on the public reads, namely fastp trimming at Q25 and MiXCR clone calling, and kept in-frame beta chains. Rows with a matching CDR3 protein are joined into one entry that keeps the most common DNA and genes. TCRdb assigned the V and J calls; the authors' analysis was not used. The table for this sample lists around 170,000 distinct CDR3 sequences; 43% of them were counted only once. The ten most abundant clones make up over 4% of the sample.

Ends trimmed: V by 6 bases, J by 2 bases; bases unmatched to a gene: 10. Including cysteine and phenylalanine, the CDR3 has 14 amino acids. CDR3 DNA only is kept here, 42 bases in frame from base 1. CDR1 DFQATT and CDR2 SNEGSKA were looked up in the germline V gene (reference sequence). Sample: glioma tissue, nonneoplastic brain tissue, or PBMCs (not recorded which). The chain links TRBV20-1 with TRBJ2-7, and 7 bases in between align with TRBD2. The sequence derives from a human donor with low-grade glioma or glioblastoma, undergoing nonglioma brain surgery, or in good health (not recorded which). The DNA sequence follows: TGCAGTGCCCCATCGGGGGGAGGGACCTACGAGCAGTACTTC. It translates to CSAPSGGGTYEQYF.